This T cell receptor (beta chain) was sequenced in a study of T-cell reconstitution after alpha-beta-depleted transplantation in children. Findings and caveats of the study: The main origin of T-cell counts and diversity one year after transplant was newly produced T cells. In patients about two months after transplant, alpha-beta T cells reportedly arose from several hundred expanded graft clones. Recipient T cells and thymic progenitors that survived were the source of the high TCRbeta diversity seen at day 60 in some patients.

CDR3 length: 15 amino acids. Per germline, CDR1 SEHNR and CDR2 FQNEAQ (reference sequence). Trimming cost V 5 bases and J 7 bases, with 17 bases left between them. TCRbeta library construction was performed incorporating unique molecular identifiers. MiXCR, run by TCRdb on the PCR reads, gives a single entry per CDR3 protein. In the table there are about 510,000 distinct CDR3 sequences, approximately 10% of which are singletons. In regard to this clonotype: Its target is not known.

The sequence derives from a female patient aged 2-15 years who had a stem cell transplant for aplastic anemia, so the T cells may come from the graft donor. This chain links TRBV7-9 with TRBJ2-2; D is possibly TRBD1 or TRBD2 (5 bases each). The source was PBMCs, mostly from graft donor cells, collected 180 days after TCRalphabeta/CD19-depleted stem cell transplant. The DNA of the CDR3 is TGTGCCAGCAGCCCCCGGGGCCACAAAGACGGGGAGCTGTTTTTT. It is translated as CASSPRGHKDGELFF.